This TCR beta chain was profiled in a study of early T cells in non-severe SARS-CoV-2 infection. This CDR3 comprises 12 residues. In germline, CDR1 is SEHNR, CDR2 FQNEAQ (reference sequence). V was trimmed by 6 bases and J by 6 bases, leaving 11 bases between them. This clonotype was observed at least ten times. Its antigen is not identified. Each CDR3 protein gets one entry after TCRdb re-called the 5' RACE reads with MiXCR. The table shows around 30,000 distinct CDR3 sequences, with 5% to 6.5% occurring only once. Findings and caveats of the study: Matching with VDJdb favored anti-spike CD8 responses (missing private and CD4 specificities).

The sample taken for sequencing was whole blood. This receptor was taken from an adult who was a healthcare worker with PCR-confirmed SARS-CoV-2 infection or an uninfected control (not recorded which). The gene calls are TRBV7-9 and TRBJ1-2; D not certain. CDR3 sequence (DNA): TGTGCCAGCAGTCGCTACACGGATGGCTACACCTTC. This codes for CASSRYTDGYTF.